This T cell receptor beta chain was sequenced during a study of T cell responses to AZD1222 COVID-19 vaccine. Per germline, CDR1 KGHSH and CDR2 LQKENI. CDR3 length: 14 amino acids. The V and J ends lost 2 bases and 4 bases respectively, with 8 bases between them. Generated by immunoSEQ multiplex PCR, the TCRdb table keeps only in-frame clones and is missing some. In the table there are around 150,000 clones, about nine tenths of which are singletons. Sequencing was performed on peripheral blood, taken on day 0 of AZD1222 vaccination. The chain carries TRBV18 and TRBJ1-4; unclear D gene. The receptor's source is an adult in good health. The CDR3 DNA reads TGTGCCAGCTCACCATCTGCGGGTAATGAAAAACTGTTTTTT. Encoded protein: CASSPSAGNEKLFF.